This TCR beta chain was found in a study of neurological immune-mediated disorders. Germline CDR1 DFQATT, CDR2 SNEGSKA (reference sequence). The CDR3 covers 12 residues. J lost 4 bases, V lost 4 bases, and 3 bases had no gene match. General observations from the study: Subjects shared no identical expanded-clone CDR3 amino acid sequences, suggesting private TCR-beta repertoires in all groups. Clinical features showed no association with the multiple sclerosis repertoire cluster, and MRI features showed none either.

This clonotype was seen ten or more times. Its antigen is unidentified. A 10-nucleotide random UMI tagged transcripts in template-switch 5'RACE cDNA synthesis. TCRdb redid the calling of the 5' RACE reads with MiXCR, one entry per CDR3 protein. The data show about 66,000 distinct CDR3 sequences, with less than 5.5% seen just once and 6.5% to 7.5% held by the top ten. Sequencing was performed on PBMCs. This chain links TRBV20-1 with TRBJ2-7; the match to TRBD1 covers 8 bases. The sequence was obtained from a man younger than 40 with multiple sclerosis. The CDR3 nucleotides read TGCAGTGCTATGCAGGGGGCTTACGAGCAGTACTTC. Amino acid sequence: CSAMQGAYEQYF.